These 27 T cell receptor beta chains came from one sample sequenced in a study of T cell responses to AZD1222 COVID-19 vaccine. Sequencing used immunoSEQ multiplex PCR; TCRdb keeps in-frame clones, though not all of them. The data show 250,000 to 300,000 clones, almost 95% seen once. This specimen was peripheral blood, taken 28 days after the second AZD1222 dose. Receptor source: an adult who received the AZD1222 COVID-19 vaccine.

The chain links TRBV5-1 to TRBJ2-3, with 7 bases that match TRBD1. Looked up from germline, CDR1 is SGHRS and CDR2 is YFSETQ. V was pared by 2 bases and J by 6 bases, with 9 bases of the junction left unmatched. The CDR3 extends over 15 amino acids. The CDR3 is CASSLVGQPGDTQYF. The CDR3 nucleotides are TGCGCCAGCAGCTTAGTGGGACAGCCAGGGGATACGCAGTATTTT.

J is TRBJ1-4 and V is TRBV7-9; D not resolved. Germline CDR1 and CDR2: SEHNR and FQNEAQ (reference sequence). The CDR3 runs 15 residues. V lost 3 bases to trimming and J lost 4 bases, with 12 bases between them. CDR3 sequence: CASSFGQAYNEKLFF. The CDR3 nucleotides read TGTGCCAGCAGCTTCGGGCAGGCCTATAATGAAAAACTGTTTTTT.

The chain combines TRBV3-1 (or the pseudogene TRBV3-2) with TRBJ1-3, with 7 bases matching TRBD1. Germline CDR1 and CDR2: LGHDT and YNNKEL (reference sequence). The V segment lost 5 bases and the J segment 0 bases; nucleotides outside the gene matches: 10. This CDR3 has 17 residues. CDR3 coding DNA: TGTGCCAGCAGCACCCGGACAGGAACAAACTCTGGAAACACCATATATTTT. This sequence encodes CASSTRTGTNSGNTIYF.

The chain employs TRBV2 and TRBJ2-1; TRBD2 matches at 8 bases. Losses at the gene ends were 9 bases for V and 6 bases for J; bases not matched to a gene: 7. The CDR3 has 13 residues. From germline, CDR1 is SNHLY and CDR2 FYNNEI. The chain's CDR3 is CASSPGTSNEQFF. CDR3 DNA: TGTGCCAGTTCTCCAGGGACTAGCAATGAGCAGTTCTTC.

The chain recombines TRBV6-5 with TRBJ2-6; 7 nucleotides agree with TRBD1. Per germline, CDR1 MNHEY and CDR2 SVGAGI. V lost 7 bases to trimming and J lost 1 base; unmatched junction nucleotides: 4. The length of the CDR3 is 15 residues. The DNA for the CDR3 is TGTGCCAGCACCCAGGGGGAATCTGGGGCCAACGTCCTGACTTTC. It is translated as CASTQGESGANVLTF.

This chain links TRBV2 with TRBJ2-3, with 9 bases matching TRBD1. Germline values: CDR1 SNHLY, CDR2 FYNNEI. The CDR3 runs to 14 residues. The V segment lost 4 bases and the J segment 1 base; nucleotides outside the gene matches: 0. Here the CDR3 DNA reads TGTGCCAGCAGTGGGGACAGGGGCACAGATACGCAGTATTTT. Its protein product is CASSGDRGTDTQYF.

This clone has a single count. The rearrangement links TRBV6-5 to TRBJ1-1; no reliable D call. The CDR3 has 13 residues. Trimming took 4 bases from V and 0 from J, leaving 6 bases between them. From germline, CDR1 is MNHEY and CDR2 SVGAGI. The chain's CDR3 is CASSLEVNTEAFF. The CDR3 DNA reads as TGTGCCAGCAGTTTGGAAGTGAACACTGAAGCTTTCTTT.

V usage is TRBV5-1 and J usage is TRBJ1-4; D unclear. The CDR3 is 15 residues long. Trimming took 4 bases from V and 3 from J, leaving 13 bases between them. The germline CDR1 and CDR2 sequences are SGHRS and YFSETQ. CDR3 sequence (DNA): TGCGCCAGCAGCCTAGCCGGGCGGCCTAATGAAAAACTGTTTTTT. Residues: CASSLAGRPNEKLFF.

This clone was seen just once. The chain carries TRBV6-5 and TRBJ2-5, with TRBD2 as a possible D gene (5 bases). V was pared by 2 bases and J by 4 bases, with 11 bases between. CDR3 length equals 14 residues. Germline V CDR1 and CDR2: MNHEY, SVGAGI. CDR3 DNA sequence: TGTGCCAGCAGTTACGGGTCCGGGGTAGAGACCCAGTACTTC. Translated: CASSYGSGVETQYF.

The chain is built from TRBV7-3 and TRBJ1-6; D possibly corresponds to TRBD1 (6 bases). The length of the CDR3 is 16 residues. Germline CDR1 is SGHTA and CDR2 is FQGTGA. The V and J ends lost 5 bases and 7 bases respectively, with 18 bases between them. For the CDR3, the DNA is TGTGCCAGCAGCAAGGGGGGCAGCGAAGGGAATTCACCCCTCCACTTT. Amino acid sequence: CASSKGGSEGNSPLHF. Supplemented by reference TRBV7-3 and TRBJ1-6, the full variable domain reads GAGVSQTPSNKVTEKGKYVELRCDPISGHTALYWYRQSLGQGPEFLIYFQGTGAADDSGLPNDRFFAVRPEGSVSTLKIQRTERGDSAVYLCASSKGGSEGNSPLHFGNGTRLTVT.

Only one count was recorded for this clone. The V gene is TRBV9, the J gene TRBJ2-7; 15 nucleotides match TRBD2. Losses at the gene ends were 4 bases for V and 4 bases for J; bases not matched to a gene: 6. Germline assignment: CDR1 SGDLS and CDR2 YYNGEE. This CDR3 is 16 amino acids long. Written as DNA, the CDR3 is TGTGCCAGCAGCCCCCGGACTAGCGGGGGGGCTTACGAGCAGTACTTC. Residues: CASSPRTSGGAYEQYF.

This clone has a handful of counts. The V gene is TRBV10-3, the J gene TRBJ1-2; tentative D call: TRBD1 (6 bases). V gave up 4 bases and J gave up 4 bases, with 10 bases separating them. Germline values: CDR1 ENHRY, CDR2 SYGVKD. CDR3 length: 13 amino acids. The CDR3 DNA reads TGTGCCATCAGTGGGACGGGGGCCTATGGCTACACCTTC. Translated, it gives CAISGTGAYGYTF.

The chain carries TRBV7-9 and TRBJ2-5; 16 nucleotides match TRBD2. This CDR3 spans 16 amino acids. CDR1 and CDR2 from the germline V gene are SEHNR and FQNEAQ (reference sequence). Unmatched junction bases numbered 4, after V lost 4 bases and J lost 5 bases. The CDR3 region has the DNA TGTGCCAGCAGCTGGGGGACTAGCGGGAGGGAGGAGACCCAGTACTTC. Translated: CASSWGTSGREETQYF.

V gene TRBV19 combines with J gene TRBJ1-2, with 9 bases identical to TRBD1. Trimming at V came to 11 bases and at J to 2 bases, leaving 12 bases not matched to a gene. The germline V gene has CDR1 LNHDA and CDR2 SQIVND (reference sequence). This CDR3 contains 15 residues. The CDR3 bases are TGTGCCGCGGGCGGGACAGGGTCGATCAACTATGGCTACACCTTC. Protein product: CAAGGTGSINYGYTF.

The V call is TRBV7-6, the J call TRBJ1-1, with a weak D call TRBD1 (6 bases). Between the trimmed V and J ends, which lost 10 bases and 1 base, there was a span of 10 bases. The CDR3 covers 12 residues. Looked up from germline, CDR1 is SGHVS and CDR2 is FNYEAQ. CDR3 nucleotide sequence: TGTGCCACCGGAGGGGGGAACACTGAAGCTTTCTTT. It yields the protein CATGGGNTEAFF.

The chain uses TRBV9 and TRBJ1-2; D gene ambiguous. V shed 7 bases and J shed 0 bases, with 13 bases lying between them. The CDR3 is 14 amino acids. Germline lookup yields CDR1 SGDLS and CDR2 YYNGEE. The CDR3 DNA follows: TGTGCCAGCCACTCAACCGGTTCTAACTATGGCTACACCTTC. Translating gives CASHSTGSNYGYTF. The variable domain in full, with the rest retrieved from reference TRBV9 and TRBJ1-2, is DSGVTQTPKHLITATGQRVTLRCSPRSGDLSVYWYQQSLDQGLQFLIQYYNGEERAKGNILERFSAQQFPDLHSELNLSSLELGDSALYFCASHSTGSNYGYTFGSGTRLTVV.

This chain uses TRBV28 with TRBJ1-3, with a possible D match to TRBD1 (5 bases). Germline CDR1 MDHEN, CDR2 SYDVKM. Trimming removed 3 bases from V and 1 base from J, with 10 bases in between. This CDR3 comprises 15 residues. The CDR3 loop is CASSFDSPSGNTIYF. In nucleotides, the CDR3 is TGTGCCAGCAGTTTCGACAGTCCTTCTGGAAACACCATATATTTT.

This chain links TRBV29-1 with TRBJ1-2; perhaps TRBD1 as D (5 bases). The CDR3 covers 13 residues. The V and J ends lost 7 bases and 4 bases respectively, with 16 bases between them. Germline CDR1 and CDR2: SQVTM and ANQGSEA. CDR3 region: CSASNGRAYGYTF. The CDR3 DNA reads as TGCAGCGCCTCTAACGGCAGGGCCTATGGCTACACCTTC.

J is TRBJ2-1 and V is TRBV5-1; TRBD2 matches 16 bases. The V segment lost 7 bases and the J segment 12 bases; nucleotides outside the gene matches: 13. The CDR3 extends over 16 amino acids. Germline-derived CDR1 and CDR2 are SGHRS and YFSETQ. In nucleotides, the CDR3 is TGCGCCAGCTCACTCGTCGGGACTAGCGGGAGGGAGGGGCAGTTCTTC. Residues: CASSLVGTSGREGQFF. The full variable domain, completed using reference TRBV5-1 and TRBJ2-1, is KAGVTQTPRYLIKTRGQQVTLSCSPISGHRSVSWYQQTPGQGLQFLFEYFSETQRNKGNFPGRFSGRQFSNSRSEMNVSTLELGDSALYLCASSLVGTSGREGQFFGPGTRLTVL.

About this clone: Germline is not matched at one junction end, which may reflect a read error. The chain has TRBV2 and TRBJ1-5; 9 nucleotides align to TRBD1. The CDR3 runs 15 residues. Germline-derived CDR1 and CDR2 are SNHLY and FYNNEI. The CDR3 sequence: CASREGTGKPQPQHF. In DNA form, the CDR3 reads TGTGCCAGCAGAGAAGGGACAGGGAAACCTCAGCCCCAGCATTTT.

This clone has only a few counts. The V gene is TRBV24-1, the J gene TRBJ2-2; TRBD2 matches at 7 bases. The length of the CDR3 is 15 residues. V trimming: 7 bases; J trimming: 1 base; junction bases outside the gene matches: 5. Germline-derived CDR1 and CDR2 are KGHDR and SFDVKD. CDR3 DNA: TGTGCCACCAGCCGCCGGGGGGTGAACACCGGGGAGCTGTTTTTT. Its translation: CATSRRGVNTGELFF.

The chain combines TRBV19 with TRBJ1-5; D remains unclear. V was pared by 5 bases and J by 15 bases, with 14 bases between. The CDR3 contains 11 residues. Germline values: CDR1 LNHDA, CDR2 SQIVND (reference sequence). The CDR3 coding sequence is TGTGCCAGTAGTTCGACACACCCAAGGCATTTT. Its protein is CASSSTHPRHF.

CDR3 loop: CASSLVMGDTEAFF. In DNA form, the CDR3 reads TGCGCCAGCAGCTTGGTGATGGGGGACACTGAAGCTTTCTTT. This chain joins TRBV5-1 and TRBJ1-1; a possible D gene is TRBD1 (5 bases). Trimming shortened V by 0 bases and J by 3 bases, and 9 bases separated the two germline ends. The CDR3 has 14 amino acids. Germline CDR1 reads SGHRS; CDR2 reads YFSETQ.

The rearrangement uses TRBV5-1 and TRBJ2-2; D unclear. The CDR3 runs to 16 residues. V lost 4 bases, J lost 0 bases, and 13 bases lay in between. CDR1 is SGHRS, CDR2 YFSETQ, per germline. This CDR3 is CASSPLLFANTGELFF. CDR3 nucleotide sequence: TGCGCCAGCAGCCCCCTTCTGTTCGCGAACACCGGGGAGCTGTTTTTT.

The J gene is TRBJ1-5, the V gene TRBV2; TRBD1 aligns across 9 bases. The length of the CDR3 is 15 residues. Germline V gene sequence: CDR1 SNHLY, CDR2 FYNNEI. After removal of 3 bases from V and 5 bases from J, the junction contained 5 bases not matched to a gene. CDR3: CASSDRDRVYQPQHF. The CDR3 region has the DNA TGTGCCAGCAGTGACCGGGACAGGGTTTATCAGCCCCAGCATTTT.

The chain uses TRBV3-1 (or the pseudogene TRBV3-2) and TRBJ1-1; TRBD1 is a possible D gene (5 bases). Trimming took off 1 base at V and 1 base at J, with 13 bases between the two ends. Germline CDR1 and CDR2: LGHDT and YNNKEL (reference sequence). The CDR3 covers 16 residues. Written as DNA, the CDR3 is TGTGCCAGCAGCCAAGCAGGGTTCCGATGGAACACTGAAGCTTTCTTT. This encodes CASSQAGFRWNTEAFF.

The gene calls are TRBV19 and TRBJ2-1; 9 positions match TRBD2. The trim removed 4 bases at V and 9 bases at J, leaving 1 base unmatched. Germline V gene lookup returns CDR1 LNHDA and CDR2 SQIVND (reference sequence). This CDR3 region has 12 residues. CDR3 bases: TGTGCCAGTAGTAGCGGGAGGGTTGAGCAGTTCTTC. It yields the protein CASSSGRVEQFF. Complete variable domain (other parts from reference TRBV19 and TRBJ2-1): DGGITQSPKYLFRKEGQNVTLSCEQNLNHDAMYWYRQDPGQGLRLIYYSQIVNDFQKGDIAEGYSVSREKKESFPLTVTSAQKNPTAFYLCASSSGRVEQFFGPGTRLTVL.